These T cell receptor beta chains were read from a single sample in a study of cytomegalovirus exposure and HLA in healthy donors. TCRdb's copy holds only in-frame clones and misses some; the assay was immunoSEQ multiplex PCR. The data show some 150,000 clones, approximately 10% seen once. Sequencing used PBMCs. Every receptor here comes from a woman in her thirties or forties in good health and CMV-seropositive. Each CDR3 is given with its conserved first and last residue. A D gene is named only where the DNA matches it firmly. Rows may omit the clone size; those that give it use once, few, many or a size class.

J | D | V | size | DNA | CDR3
TRBJ1-6 | TRBD1 | TRBV6-5 | few | TGTGCCAGCGCAGGGGGCGCACGGGGGGACCTCCACTTT | CASAGGARGDLHF
TRBJ1-2 | NA | TRBV11-2 | few | TGTGCCAGCAGCTTAATTTGGGCAACCTATGGCTACACCTTC | CASSLIWATYGYTF
TRBJ2-7 | TRBD1 | TRBV5-1 | few | TGCGCCAGCAGTCCAAGTCCGGGACAGGGGGCCCACGAGCAGTACTTC | CASSPSPGQGAHEQYF
TRBJ2-1 | NA | TRBV9 | few | TGTGCCAGCAGCGCCGCTAGCTATGAGCAGTTCTTC | CASSAASYEQFF
TRBJ2-2 | TRBD2 | TRBV5-4 | few | TGTGCCAGCAGCTTTGGCGGGGGTGACACCGGGGAGCTGTTTTTT | CASSFGGGDTGELFF
TRBJ1-2 | TRBD1 | TRBV5-1 | few | TGCGCCAGCAAGGCTCTCGGGACAGGGTCCTATGGCTACACCTTC | CASKALGTGSYGYTF
TRBJ2-1 | TRBD2 | TRBV27 | NA | TGTGCCAGCAGTTCAAGGAGACTAGCGGGGGGCTCAAGCTCCTACAATGAGCAGTTCTTC | CASSSRRLAGGSSSYNEQFF
TRBJ1-4 | NA | TRBV5-1 | NA | TGCGCCAGCAGCTTGGCGGTCTCGAATGAAAAACTGTTTTTT | CASSLAVSNEKLFF
TRBJ2-7 | TRBD1 | TRBV4-3 | NA | TGCGCCAGCAGCCTAGGACAGGGGACGATCTACGAGCAGTACTTC | CASSLGQGTIYEQYF
TRBJ2-3 | NA | TRBV5-4 | few | TGTGCCAGCAGCTTGGGTGCGGGGGCCGCAGATACGCAGTATTTT | CASSLGAGAADTQYF
TRBJ2-7 | NA | TRBV5-1 | NA | TGCGCCAGCAGCTTCGGGCGGGGATACGAGCAGTACTTC | CASSFGRGYEQYF
TRBJ1-1 | NA | TRBV6-1 | few | TGTGCCAGCAGTGGAACAGGGCGGGCTTTCTTT | CASSGTGRAFF
TRBJ2-7 | NA | TRBV21-1 | NA | TGTGCCAGCTCCGGAGAACAGGAACCTTACGAGCAGTACTTC | CASSGEQEPYEQYF
TRBJ1-6 | TRBD1 | TRBV5-1 | NA | TGCGCCAGCACCCCAGAACCCCCGGGACAGAATTCACCCCTCCACTTT | CASTPEPPGQNSPLHF
TRBJ2-7 | TRBD2 | TRBV15 | NA | TGTGCCACCAGCAGAGATGCGGGGGGGCAACACGAGCAGTACTTC | CATSRDAGGQHEQYF
TRBJ2-2 | NA | TRBV5-1 | NA | TGCGCCAGCAGCCCATTAGCGGCGAACACCGGGGAGCTGTTTTTT | CASSPLAANTGELFF
TRBJ1-5 | NA | TRBV2 | NA | TGTGCCGGGCGTGGGGGGGAGAATCAGCCCCAGCATTTT | CAGRGGENQPQHF
TRBJ1-1 | NA | TRBV10-2 | NA | TGCGCCAGCAGCCAGTTACAGTCGAGCGGAGCTTTCTTT | CASSQLQSSGAFF
TRBJ2-2 | NA | TRBV29-1 | few | TGCAGCGTTGGGGCTCCGGGGATCGGGGAGCTGTTTTTT | CSVGAPGIGELFF
TRBJ1-1 | NA | TRBV5-1 | NA | TGCGCCAGCAGCTTGGTGGGAGGGGGAACTGAAGCTTTCTTT | CASSLVGGGTEAFF
TRBJ2-3 | TRBD2 | TRBV19 | NA | TGTGCCAGTAGTATAGGCGGGTTGGGAGCGGGGGGCACAGATACGCAGTATTTT | CASSIGGLGAGGTDTQYF
TRBJ2-1 | TRBD2 | TRBV19 | NA | TGTGCCAGTAGTATATGGGCTAGCGGGGGGTCGAATGAGCAGTTCTTC | CASSIWASGGSNEQFF
TRBJ1-2 | TRBD1 | TRBV2 | NA | TGTGCCAGCAGTGAGGTGGGACCCGGGACAGGGGGCGGCTACACCTTC | CASSEVGPGTGGGYTF
TRBJ2-7 | NA | TRBV11-3 | NA | TGTGCCAGCAGCCGCGGACAGCCGTCCTACGAGCAGTACTTC | CASSRGQPSYEQYF
TRBJ2-1 | NA | TRBV5-4 | NA | TGTGCCAGCAGCTTGGAATTAGCGAGAACCTACAATGAGCAGTTCTTC | CASSLELARTYNEQFF
TRBJ2-3 | NA | TRBV5-1 | few | TGCGCCAGCAGCTTTGGAGGGGGACAGAGCTCAGATACGCAGTATTTT | CASSFGGGQSSDTQYF
TRBJ1-6 | NA | TRBV12-5 | few | TGTGCTAGTGGTTTGGCCTTGGGGCGTAATTCACCCCTCCACTTT | CASGLALGRNSPLHF
TRBJ2-3 | NA | TRBV6-5 | few | TGTGCCAGCAGTTACACTGAAACGCAGTATTTT | CASSYTETQYF
TRBJ2-3 | TRBD2 | TRBV19 | NA | TGTGCCAGTAGTATTGGACTAGACCCTAGCACAGATACGCAGTATTTT | CASSIGLDPSTDTQYF
TRBJ1-2 | TRBD1 | TRBV19 | NA | TGTGCCAGTGCCGGGACAGTTACTTTAAACTATGGCTACACCTTC | CASAGTVTLNYGYTF
TRBJ1-4 | NA | TRBV6-5 | few | TGTGCCAGCAGTTACTCAGGGGTTTTGGCTAATGAAAAACTGCTTTTT | CASSYSGVLANEKLLF
TRBJ2-5 | TRBD2 | TRBV4-1 | few | TGCGCCAGCAGCCAAGATCCGGCTAGCGGGCACCAAGAGACCCAGTACTTC | CASSQDPASGHQETQYF
TRBJ2-7 | TRBD2 | TRBV2 | few | TGTGCCAGCAGTGAAGCGCCTAGCGGGGGCCCATTGGAGCAGTACTTC | CASSEAPSGGPLEQYF
TRBJ2-7 | NA | TRBV11-3 | once | TGTGCCAGCAGCTTAGGACAAACAACCGACGAGCAGTACTTC | CASSLGQTTDEQYF
TRBJ1-3 | TRBD1 | TRBV4-1 | few | TGCGCCAGCAGCCAACAGGGGGCACTTGGAAACACCATATATTTT | CASSQQGALGNTIYF
TRBJ1-5 | TRBD1 | TRBV19 | few | TGTGCCAGTAGTATCCCGACAGGGGGAAGCAATCAGCCCCAGCATTTT | CASSIPTGGSNQPQHF
TRBJ2-7 | TRBD2 | TRBV2 | few | TGTGCCAGCAGTGAGGGACTAGCGGGAGTATACGAGCAGTACTTC | CASSEGLAGVYEQYF
TRBJ1-2 | NA | TRBV6-5 | few | TGTGCCAGCAGTTACTCGTCAGGGAAGAGCTATGGCTACATCTTC | CASSYSSGKSYGYIF
TRBJ1-2 | TRBD1 | TRBV18 | NA | TGTGCCAGCTCGGACAGGGGAGGGAATGGCTACACCTTC | CASSDRGGNGYTF
TRBJ2-1 | NA | TRBV10-3 | NA | TGTGCCACAAGGACAGTTACCACCTCTTACAATGAGCAGTTCTTC | CATRTVTTSYNEQFF
TRBJ1-2 | NA | TRBV4-1 | NA | TGCGCCAGCAGCTCACCCACAGGGAACTATGGCTACACCTTC | CASSSPTGNYGYTF
TRBJ2-2 | NA | TRBV11-2 | few | TGTGCCAGCAGCTCCCAGGGGTACGCCGGGGAGCTGTTTTTT | CASSSQGYAGELFF
TRBJ1-5 | NA | TRBV7-8 | NA | TGTGCCAGCAGCTCCTGGACAGTCTCTAGCAATCAGCCCCAGCATTTT | CASSSWTVSSNQPQHF
TRBJ1-1 | TRBD1 | TRBV15 | few | TGTGCCACCAGCACTACTCCCGGGACAGGGGGCGCAAAAACTGAAGCTTTCTTT | CATSTTPGTGGAKTEAFF
TRBJ1-2 | NA | TRBV13 | NA | TGTGCCAGAAGCCGGGGGGCAGAAGAAACGGGCAACTATGGCTACAACTTC | CARSRGAEETGNYGYNF
TRBJ2-3 | NA | TRBV7-9 | NA | TGTGCCAGCATCTTTAGTGATACGCAGTATTTT | CASIFSDTQYF
TRBJ1-2 | NA | TRBV5-8 | few | TGTGCCAGCAGCCTGAGGAGCTATGGCTACACCTTC | CASSLRSYGYTF
TRBJ1-2 | NA | TRBV7-9 | few | TGTGCCAGCAGCTTTGGAGACGGGAGTGTCTATGGCTACACCTTC | CASSFGDGSVYGYTF
TRBJ2-5 | NA | TRBV5-4 | few | TGTGCCAGCAGCTCCCGAGGGGGGGCAGAGACCCAGTACTTC | CASSSRGGAETQYF
TRBJ1-5 | NA | TRBV6-6 | few | TGTGCCAGCAGTTACTCTTCGGGAAATCAGCCCCAGCATTTT | CASSYSSGNQPQHF
TRBJ2-7 | NA | TRBV5-1 | NA | TGCGCCAGCAGCTTGTCGGCAGGGTTCCACGAGCAGTACTTC | CASSLSAGFHEQYF
TRBJ1-2 | NA | TRBV5-4 | NA | TGTGCCAGCAGCGACGGCAGGGGATCCTATGGCTACACCTTC | CASSDGRGSYGYTF
TRBJ1-6 | NA | TRBV6-6 | few | TGTGCCAGCAGTGACAGCAGCCTTAATTCACCCCTCCACTTT | CASSDSSLNSPLHF
TRBJ2-7 | NA | TRBV2 | NA | TGTGCCAGTAAACCGGGACTTGCCTCCTACGAGCAGTACTTC | CASKPGLASYEQYF